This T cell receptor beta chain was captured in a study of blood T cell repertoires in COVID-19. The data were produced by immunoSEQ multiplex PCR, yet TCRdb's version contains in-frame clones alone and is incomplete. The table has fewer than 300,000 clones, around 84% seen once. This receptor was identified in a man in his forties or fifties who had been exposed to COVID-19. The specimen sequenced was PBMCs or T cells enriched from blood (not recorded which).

The CDR3 sequence is CSVGLVNVNNEQFF. CDR3 coding DNA: TGCAGCGTTGGACTCGTAAACGTGAACAATGAGCAGTTCTTC. The rearrangement uses TRBV29-1 and TRBJ2-1; D is unresolved. Germline CDR1 and CDR2: SQVTM and ANQGSEA. The germline V and J ends were trimmed by 4 bases and 5 bases, with 15 bases remaining between them. This CDR3 comprises 14 residues.